Listed below are T cell receptor beta chains from one sample, sequenced in a study of response to subunit inactivated influenza vaccine. TCRdb reanalysed the RT-PCR reads using MiXCR and keeps one entry per CDR3 protein. The sample records about 520,000 distinct CDR3 sequences, approximately 7.2% being singletons. The sequencing used PBMCs from blood, collected roughly 24 months after vaccination. The receptor set was obtained from a man aged 50-75 years who received an inactivated influenza vaccine. The CDR3 runs from the conserved cysteine through the conserved F or W. The D gene is left open where the match is weak. Some rows have no size entry. The others give once, few or many, or a class for an expanded clone.

DNA: TGCGCCAGCAGCGACCGTTGGGGTCAAGAGACCCAGTACTTC
CDR3: CASSDRWGQETQYF
size: NA
D: NA
V: TRBV10-1
J: TRBJ2-5

DNA: TGCAGTGCTATAGGTCTAGCGGTTCGCCAAGAGACCCAGTACTTC
CDR3: CSAIGLAVRQETQYF
size: few
D: TRBD2
V: TRBV20-1
J: TRBJ2-5

DNA: TGTGCCAGCAGGGGAACAGACGGGACTAGCAGCCCAGATACGCAGTATTTT
CDR3: CASRGTDGTSSPDTQYF
size: few
D: NA
V: TRBV21-1
J: TRBJ2-3

DNA: TGCGCCAGCAGCTTGGAAGGGACTAGAAATCGGGAGCAGTTCTTC
CDR3: CASSLEGTRNREQFF
size: NA
D: TRBD2
V: TRBV5-1
J: TRBJ2-1

DNA: TGTGCCAGCAGCTTATCCGGGACCCCTAGGGATACGCAGTATTTT
CDR3: CASSLSGTPRDTQYF
size: NA
D: NA
V: TRBV7-3
J: TRBJ2-3

DNA: TGTGCCAGCAGTTTTGGAACAGCCCCAAGGGGCTACACCTTC
CDR3: CASSFGTAPRGYTF
size: few
D: NA
V: TRBV12-3/TRBV12-4
J: TRBJ1-2

DNA: TGTGCCTGGAGTGTTTGGGGGGGTACGCAGTATTTT
CDR3: CAWSVWGGTQYF
size: NA
D: TRBD2
V: TRBV30
J: TRBJ2-3

DNA: TGTGCCAGCAGCTTAATATCGATTGCGGATCGGCGGGGGGTGGAGACCCAGTACTTC
CDR3: CASSLISIADRRGVETQYF
size: NA
D: TRBD2
V: TRBV11-1
J: TRBJ2-5

DNA: TGTGCCAGCAGTGTGGCCGGGGACAAATATCAGCCCCAGCATTTT
CDR3: CASSVAGDKYQPQHF
size: NA
D: NA
V: TRBV28
J: TRBJ1-5

DNA: TGTGCCAGCAGCTCGACTAGCGGGTCCTATAGGGAGCAGTTCTTC
CDR3: CASSSTSGSYREQFF
size: NA
D: TRBD2
V: TRBV6-4
J: TRBJ2-1

DNA: TGTGCCAGCAGAAGGACTAGCGGGAGTCTCGAGCAGTACTTC
CDR3: CASRRTSGSLEQYF
size: many
D: TRBD2
V: TRBV12-3/TRBV12-4
J: TRBJ2-7

DNA: TGTGCCAGCAGTCTTGACAGGGGGTACGGGGAGCTGTTTTTT
CDR3: CASSLDRGYGELFF
size: many
D: TRBD1
V: TRBV12-3/TRBV12-4
J: TRBJ2-2

DNA: TGTGCCACCAGTGATCAACTGACAGGCCACGCGGTCACAGATACGCAGTATTTT
CDR3: CATSDQLTGHAVTDTQYF
size: few
D: NA
V: TRBV24-1
J: TRBJ2-3

DNA: TGTGCCAGCAGTCAGGCGAACACCGGGGAGCTGTTTTTT
CDR3: CASSQANTGELFF
size: many
D: NA
V: TRBV14
J: TRBJ2-2

DNA: TGTGCCAGCAGTTTTGGCGGCTCCTATAATTCACCCCTCCACTTT
CDR3: CASSFGGSYNSPLHF
size: many
D: NA
V: TRBV12-3/TRBV12-4
J: TRBJ1-6

DNA: TGTGCCAGCAGTGCCACTGGCCCGACAATAAACCAAGAGACCCAGTACTTC
CDR3: CASSATGPTINQETQYF
size: few
D: NA
V: TRBV7-7
J: TRBJ2-5

DNA: TGCAGTGCTAGAAGTCGGCTAGCTGGTGAGCAGTTCTTC
CDR3: CSARSRLAGEQFF
size: NA
D: NA
V: TRBV20-1
J: TRBJ2-1

DNA: TGTGCCAGCAGCCCCAGGACCAGAGATACGCAGTATTTT
CDR3: CASSPRTRDTQYF
size: NA
D: NA
V: TRBV7-3
J: TRBJ2-3

DNA: TGTGCCAGCAGCCGAAAGGGGCCGGTCGGGGAAAAACTGTTTTTT
CDR3: CASSRKGPVGEKLFF
size: few
D: NA
V: TRBV5-6
J: TRBJ1-4

DNA: TGCGCCAGCAGTGTCGAGATAGCGGGTGGGTGGGGATACAATGAGCAGTTCTTC
CDR3: CASSVEIAGGWGYNEQFF
size: few
D: TRBD2
V: TRBV10-2
J: TRBJ2-1

DNA: TGTGCCAGCAGCTCGGACCGGTACTCTGGAAACACCATATATTTT
CDR3: CASSSDRYSGNTIYF
size: many
D: NA
V: TRBV12-3/TRBV12-4
J: TRBJ1-3

DNA: TGTGCCAGCAGCCCGACCCGTAGCGGGACTCAGGAGACCCAGTACTTC
CDR3: CASSPTRSGTQETQYF
size: NA
D: TRBD2
V: TRBV11-2
J: TRBJ2-5

DNA: TGTGCCAGTAACAATGCGGGACAGGTGGCTTCACCCCTCCACTTT
CDR3: CASNNAGQVASPLHF
size: few
D: TRBD1
V: TRBV19
J: TRBJ1-6

DNA: TGTGCCAGCAGCTTAACAAATGCCAAAAACATTCAGTACTTC
CDR3: CASSLTNAKNIQYF
size: NA
D: NA
V: TRBV11-2
J: TRBJ2-4

DNA: TGCAGTGCTAGAGGAAGCTTAGCGGGAGGGTCAAACAATGAGCAGTTCTTC
CDR3: CSARGSLAGGSNNEQFF
size: many
D: TRBD2
V: TRBV20-1
J: TRBJ2-1

DNA: TGTGCCACCACCCCGAAGGCGGGACAATACGAGCAGTACTTC
CDR3: CATTPKAGQYEQYF
size: many
D: NA
V: TRBV15
J: TRBJ2-7

DNA: TGTGCCATCAGCCGGTTATTTCAGAGCTCCTACGAGCAGTACTTC
CDR3: CAISRLFQSSYEQYF
size: many
D: NA
V: TRBV10-3
J: TRBJ2-7

DNA: TGTGCCAGCAGCTTAGGCCCCAGACAGGGGTACGAGCAGTACTTC
CDR3: CASSLGPRQGYEQYF
size: many
D: TRBD1
V: TRBV7-8
J: TRBJ2-7

DNA: TGCGCCAGCAGCTTGACAGGGGGCGCTTACTACGAGCAGTACTTC
CDR3: CASSLTGGAYYEQYF
size: NA
D: TRBD1
V: TRBV5-1
J: TRBJ2-7

DNA: TGTGCCAGCAGTGCTGGGGGCTTGGTGGCTTTCTTT
CDR3: CASSAGGLVAFF
size: few
D: NA
V: TRBV6-1
J: TRBJ1-1

DNA: TGCAGTGCTACAGCGGGAGGAGGGGAGACCCAGTACTTC
CDR3: CSATAGGGETQYF
size: few
D: TRBD2
V: TRBV20-1
J: TRBJ2-5

DNA: TGTGCCAGCAACCACAACTCTGCAGGGGAAGATACGCAGTATTTT
CDR3: CASNHNSAGEDTQYF
size: few
D: NA
V: TRBV6-1
J: TRBJ2-3

DNA: TGCAGCGCCGCGAGACTAGCGGGGACGCAGTATTTT
CDR3: CSAARLAGTQYF
size: few
D: TRBD2
V: TRBV29-1
J: TRBJ2-3

DNA: TGTGCCAGCATTCTAGTGCCTACCGCCAACGAGCAGTACTTC
CDR3: CASILVPTANEQYF
size: NA
D: NA
V: TRBV2
J: TRBJ2-7

DNA: TGTGCCATCAGTGTAGACAGAGATAATTCACCCCTCCACTTT
CDR3: CAISVDRDNSPLHF
size: many
D: NA
V: TRBV10-3
J: TRBJ1-6

DNA: TGTGCCAGCAGACAGGTTTCCTACGAGCAGTACTTC
CDR3: CASRQVSYEQYF
size: few
D: NA
V: TRBV2
J: TRBJ2-7

DNA: TGTGCCAGCACCCCACGGCACTACGAGCAGTACTTC
CDR3: CASTPRHYEQYF
size: NA
D: NA
V: TRBV21-1
J: TRBJ2-7

DNA: TGCAGTGCCAATGGACTTGGAGAGACCCAGTACTTC
CDR3: CSANGLGETQYF
size: many
D: NA
V: TRBV20-1
J: TRBJ2-5

DNA: TGTGCCAGCAGTCGACAGGGCGGCACTGAAGCTTTCTTT
CDR3: CASSRQGGTEAFF
size: many
D: TRBD1
V: TRBV25-1
J: TRBJ1-1

DNA: TGTGCCACCAGTGATGGGGGCTTAAGCCCTACGCAGTATTTT
CDR3: CATSDGGLSPTQYF
size: many
D: NA
V: TRBV24-1
J: TRBJ2-3

DNA: TGTGCCAGCAGCTTAGCCCATGGACTGAGCACCGGGGAGCTGTTTTTT
CDR3: CASSLAHGLSTGELFF
size: few
D: NA
V: TRBV7-2
J: TRBJ2-2

DNA: TGTGCCAGCAGCCTCGGTATTAATGAGCAGTTCTTC
CDR3: CASSLGINEQFF
size: NA
D: NA
V: TRBV11-2
J: TRBJ2-1

DNA: TGTGCCAGCTCACCCGTTGACAGGTCGGTTGCCTACGAGCAGTACTTC
CDR3: CASSPVDRSVAYEQYF
size: NA
D: NA
V: TRBV18
J: TRBJ2-7

DNA: TGTGCCACCAGCAAGGGAGACAGGGGGCTTTGGGGGACCCAGTACTTC
CDR3: CATSKGDRGLWGTQYF
size: NA
D: TRBD1
V: TRBV15
J: TRBJ2-5

DNA: TGTGCCAGCAGTTTGTGGCAGAATGGCTACACCTTC
CDR3: CASSLWQNGYTF
size: few
D: NA
V: TRBV12-3/TRBV12-4
J: TRBJ1-2

DNA: TGTGCCAGCAGCTTAGATATCCAGGGAGGGGAGACCCAGTACTTC
CDR3: CASSLDIQGGETQYF
size: NA
D: TRBD2
V: TRBV11-2
J: TRBJ2-5

DNA: TGCAGTACGCAGCCAGGGGGCGGTCACACTCAGCCCCAGCATTTT
CDR3: CSTQPGGGHTQPQHF
size: NA
D: TRBD1
V: TRBV20-1
J: TRBJ1-5

DNA: TGTGCCATCAGTGAGTCGGGACAGGGGTCTAACACCGGGGAGCTGTTTTTT
CDR3: CAISESGQGSNTGELFF
size: NA
D: TRBD1
V: TRBV10-3
J: TRBJ2-2

DNA: TGTGCCAGCAGCCAAGGTCAAGATAGTGGCGAGCAGTACTTC
CDR3: CASSQGQDSGEQYF
size: NA
D: NA
V: TRBV4-2
J: TRBJ2-7

DNA: TGTGCCAGCAGTTTAAGACAGGGAGCTATCGATGAGCAGTTCTTC
CDR3: CASSLRQGAIDEQFF
size: many
D: TRBD1
V: TRBV12-3/TRBV12-4
J: TRBJ2-1

DNA: TGTGCCAGCAGTCGGACAGGACAAGAGACCCAGTACTTC
CDR3: CASSRTGQETQYF
size: many
D: TRBD1
V: TRBV6-6
J: TRBJ2-5

DNA: TGTGCCAGCAGGAGGGACAGGGAGCAAATTGGAAACACCATATATTTT
CDR3: CASRRDREQIGNTIYF
size: few
D: TRBD1
V: TRBV12-3/TRBV12-4
J: TRBJ1-3

DNA: TGTGCCAGCAGCTTAGCGTCGGGGGAGGATACGCAGTATTTT
CDR3: CASSLASGEDTQYF
size: NA
D: NA
V: TRBV7-8
J: TRBJ2-3